This T cell receptor beta chain emerged from a study of blood T cell repertoires in COVID-19. Study details: COVID-19 samples collected from the United States, Italy and Spain covered acute and convalescent phases.

Trimming left V 2 bases short and J 5 bases short, with 7 bases between. The V gene's germline CDR1 is SGHDN and CDR2 FVKESK. This CDR3 has 13 residues. Generated by immunoSEQ multiplex PCR, the TCRdb table keeps only in-frame clones and is missing some. The sample consists of approximately 270,000 clones, roughly 80% of them appearing once. Specimen: peripheral blood. This TCR was recovered from a man older than 75 with acute or convalescent COVID-19. J is TRBJ1-5 and V is TRBV14; tentatively, D is TRBD1 (5 bases). The CDR3 DNA reads TGTGCCAGCAGCCAAACGGGGGATCAGCCCCAGCATTTT. Its translation is CASSQTGDQPQHF.